Listed here are 17 T cell receptor beta chains from one sample, sequenced in a study of T-cell reconstitution after alpha-beta-depleted transplantation in children. A library of TCRbeta sequences, prepared with unique molecular identifiers, was generated. TCRdb ran MiXCR on the PCR reads and lists one entry per CDR3 protein. This table has about 610,000 distinct CDR3 sequences, about a quarter appearing once. This specimen was PBMCs, taken before TCRalphabeta/CD19-depleted stem cell transplant. The receptors originated from a boy in the first two years of life with Wiskott-Aldrich syndrome, due to receive a stem cell transplant.

The chain employs TRBV4-2 and TRBJ2-7; D call uncertain. Trimming removed 1 base at V and 2 bases at J, with 18 bases between. Germline CDR1 is LGHNA and CDR2 is YNFKEQ. The CDR3 spans 17 residues. The CDR3 region is CASSQAQAGNLAYEQYF. CDR3 DNA: TGTGCCAGCAGCCAAGCTCAGGCCGGAAATCTAGCCTACGAGCAGTACTTC.

V is TRBV6-4 and J is TRBJ2-1; a weak D match, TRBD2 (5 bases). Germline lookup yields CDR1 MRHNA and CDR2 SNTAGT. V gave up 3 bases and J gave up 4 bases, with 19 bases separating them. CDR3 size: 17 residues. Here the CDR3 DNA reads TGTGCCAGCAGTGATCTCCAGCCGCAAGAGGGTTACAATGAGCAGTTCTTC. Translating it yields CASSDLQPQEGYNEQFF.

CDR3 nucleotide sequence: TGCGCCAGCAGCTTGACATTCGATTCTGAAGCTTTCTTT. Residues: CASSLTFDSEAFF. This chain joins TRBV5-1 and TRBJ1-1; D gene ambiguous. The V and J ends lost 1 base and 6 bases respectively, with 10 bases between them. The length of the CDR3 is 13 residues. The germline V gene encodes CDR1 SGHRS and CDR2 YFSETQ.

This clonotype came up a few times. V and J are TRBV5-1 and TRBJ2-7, with D possibly TRBD1 on 5 matching bases. This CDR3 spans 17 amino acids. V was trimmed by 3 bases and J by 8 bases, leaving 27 bases between them. From germline, CDR1 is SGHRS and CDR2 YFSETQ. CDR3: CASSSPNRRGIYTQQYF. The CDR3 nucleotides read TGCGCCAGCAGCTCCCCAAACCGTAGGGGAATTTATACGCAGCAGTACTTC.

This clonotype was seen a handful of times. V and J are TRBV18 and TRBJ1-2; no reliable D call. Deletions cut 0 bases from V and 6 bases from J, with 8 bases between. CDR3 length: 13 amino acids. CDR1 and CDR2 (germline): KGHSH, LQKENI. Here the CDR3 DNA reads TGTGCCAGCTCACCACCGTTCGGGCATGGCTACACCTTC. It specifies CASSPPFGHGYTF.

The chain uses TRBV27 and TRBJ2-7, with 8 bases aligning to TRBD1. After removal of 3 bases from V and 2 bases from J, the junction contained 9 bases not matched to a gene. The CDR3 sequence is 16 residues long. Germline V gene data show CDR1 as MNHEY and CDR2 as SMNVEV (reference sequence). DNA of the CDR3: TGTGCCAGCAGTTTTCATGCGACAGGGGTGGCCTACGAGCAGTACTTC. It translates to CASSFHATGVAYEQYF.

In this sample, this clonotype turned up a few times. The chain links TRBV20-1 to TRBJ1-2; D is unresolved. The germline V gene encodes CDR1 DFQATT and CDR2 SNEGSKA (reference sequence). V gave up 0 bases and J gave up 6 bases, with 20 bases separating them. This CDR3 region has 16 residues. The CDR3 DNA is TGCAGTGCTAGAGAGCCGATGGGAGGGAGGAGTGATGGCTACACCTTC. Translation gives CSAREPMGGRSDGYTF.

The chain couples TRBV5-1 to TRBJ2-7; 10 bases are shared with TRBD2. From germline, CDR1 is SGHRS and CDR2 YFSETQ. Trimming at V came to 5 bases and at J to 2 bases, leaving 4 bases not matched to a gene. This CDR3 comprises 14 residues. The CDR3 spells CASRLSGRAYEQYF. In nucleotides, the CDR3 is TGCGCCAGCAGACTAAGCGGGAGGGCCTACGAGCAGTACTTC.

V gene TRBV5-1 combines with J gene TRBJ1-4, with D tentatively TRBD1 (6 bases). The ends were cut back, 4 bases at V and 3 bases at J, with 10 bases in the middle. The germline gives CDR1 SGHRS, CDR2 YFSETQ. The CDR3 covers 14 residues. The CDR3 nucleotides are TGCGCCAGCAGCAACGGACAGCCTAATGAAAAACTGTTTTTT. This codes for CASSNGQPNEKLFF.

Only a few counts were recorded for this clonotype. The V and J genes are TRBV19 and TRBJ1-1, with no clear D. The length of the CDR3 is 14 residues. Germline CDR1 LNHDA, CDR2 SQIVND (reference sequence). V lost 4 bases and J 5 bases, leaving 14 bases between the germline ends. CDR3 region: CASSTTGKRTEAFF. DNA of the CDR3: TGTGCCAGTAGTACTACTGGGAAACGTACTGAAGCTTTCTTT.

This clonotype was recorded only once. The rearrangement links TRBV20-1 to TRBJ2-3; possible D gene TRBD2, 7 bases. This CDR3 contains 16 residues. Germline V gives CDR1 DFQATT, CDR2 SNEGSKA (reference sequence). The CDR3 sequence: CSFEGGDRGFTDTQYF. The CDR3 DNA is TGCAGCTTCGAGGGGGGGGACCGCGGTTTCACAGATACGCAGTATTTT.

This clonotype was counted only a few times. This sequence joins TRBV4-2 and TRBJ1-2; 8 bases line up with TRBD1. This CDR3 contains 15 residues. With V trimmed by 0 bases and J by 7 bases, 7 bases remained unmatched. The germline V gene encodes CDR1 LGHNA and CDR2 YNFKEQ. The CDR3 is CASSQDWQGASGYTF. CDR3 sequence (DNA): TGTGCCAGCAGCCAAGATTGGCAGGGGGCGAGTGGCTACACCTTC.

The V gene is TRBV6-1, the J gene TRBJ2-5, with 9 bases matching TRBD1. Trimming at V came to 4 bases and at J to 5 bases, leaving 8 bases not matched to a gene. Per the germline V gene, CDR1 is MNHNS and CDR2 is SASEGT. The CDR3 sequence is 15 residues long. The CDR3 loop is CASSANRGPGETQYF. The CDR3 bases are TGTGCCAGCAGTGCCAACAGGGGGCCGGGGGAGACCCAGTACTTC.

V and J are TRBV24-1 and TRBJ2-2; 11 positions match TRBD1. With 0 bases clipped from V and 4 bases from J, the junction kept 3 bases outside the gene matches. The CDR3 is made up of 17 amino acids. The germline gives CDR1 KGHDR, CDR2 SFDVKD. The CDR3, as DNA: TGTGCCACCAGTGATTTGGCCGGGACAGGGGGCACCGGGGAGCTGTTTTTT. Translated: CATSDLAGTGGTGELFF.

The chain recombines TRBV6-1 with TRBJ1-2; 7 bases agree with TRBD1. J lost 4 bases, V lost 6 bases, and 14 bases had no gene match. CDR1 MNHNS and CDR2 SASEGT come from the germline V gene. The CDR3 contains 16 residues. The CDR3 DNA reads as TGTGCCAGCAGGTCCGACAGGGTCACGGGGGGCTATGGCTACACCTTC. Translating gives CASRSDRVTGGYGYTF.

In this sample, this clonotype turned up once. The junction departs from germline at one end; a sequencing error may be responsible. CDR3 amino acids: CAIGDSQTSTDTQYF. The CDR3 DNA follows: TGTGCCATCGGTGACTCGCAGACTAGCACAGATACGCAGTATTTT. The chain carries TRBV10-3 and TRBJ2-3; unclear D gene. CDR3 length: 15 residues. Looked up from germline, CDR1 is ENHRY and CDR2 is SYGVKD.

In its sample, this clonotype was seen a few times. CDR3 DNA sequence: TGCAGTGCCGCGAGGACTAGTCTTGATGAGCAGTTCTTC. Residues: CSAARTSLDEQFF. The chain carries TRBV20-1 and TRBJ2-1, with 7 bases that match TRBD2. Germline CDR1 is DFQATT and CDR2 is SNEGSKA (reference sequence). The CDR3 contains 13 residues. J was trimmed by 8 bases and V by 6 bases; bases with no gene match: 10.